These 14 T cell receptor beta chains were sequenced from one sample in a study of cytomegalovirus exposure and HLA in healthy donors. Primers included in the PCR were 60 Vbeta and 13 Jbeta primers. The data were produced by immunoSEQ multiplex PCR, yet TCRdb's version contains in-frame clones alone and is incomplete. The repertoire holds around 180,000 clones, with about 80% as singletons. The source material was PBMCs. The receptor source for this set is a woman under 30 in good health and CMV-seropositive.

In its sample, this clone was seen once. The chain recombines TRBV9 with TRBJ2-5, with a weak D call TRBD2 (6 bases). Germline CDR1 is SGDLS and CDR2 is YYNGEE. The V gene lost 1 base and the J gene lost 2 bases, with 12 bases spanning the gap. The CDR3 consists of 15 residues. In DNA, the CDR3 is TGTGCCAGCAGCGTATCTGCGGGACCACAAGAGACCCAGTACTTC. Translated, it gives CASSVSAGPQETQYF. The full variable domain, its missing parts supplied by reference TRBV9 and TRBJ2-5, is DSGVTQTPKHLITATGQRVTLRCSPRSGDLSVYWYQQSLDQGLQFLIQYYNGEERAKGNILERFSAQQFPDLHSELNLSSLELGDSALYFCASSVSAGPQETQYFGPGTRLLVL.

The V gene is TRBV7-9, the J gene TRBJ1-4, with 8 bases aligning to TRBD1. CDR1 and CDR2 (germline): SEHNR, FQNEAQ (reference sequence). The CDR3 loop spans 15 amino acids. V trimming: 6 bases; J trimming: 5 bases; junction bases outside the gene matches: 8. Here the CDR3 DNA reads TGTGCCAGCAGTGCCGCCCGACAGGGGAATGAAAAACTGTTTTTT. Protein: CASSAARQGNEKLFF. Together with reference TRBV7-9 and TRBJ1-4, the CDR3 gives the full variable domain: DTGVSQNPRHKITKRGQNVTFRCDPISEHNRLYWYRQTLGQGPEFLTYFQNEAQLEKSRLLSDRFSAERPKGSFSTLEIQRTEQGDSAMYLCASSAARQGNEKLFFGSGTQLSVL.

The chain combines TRBV30 with TRBJ2-1; TRBD2 agrees at 12 bases. V was pared by 1 base and J by 7 bases, with 5 bases of the junction left unmatched. This CDR3 has 15 amino acids. Germline V gene lookup returns CDR1 GTSNPN and CDR2 SVGIG (reference sequence). The CDR3 coding sequence is TGTGCCTGGAGTGCTAGCGGGGGGGCCTGGAATGAGCAGTTCTTC. Amino acid sequence: CAWSASGGAWNEQFF.

Of note for this clone: A junction end diverges from the germline sequence, so it may reflect a read error. The chain employs TRBV7-9 and TRBJ2-1, with 8 bases matching TRBD2. Germline assignment: CDR1 SEHNR and CDR2 FQNEAQ (reference sequence). The CDR3 runs 16 residues. The CDR3 here is CSSSLSIRGGYNEQFF. The CDR3 nucleotides read TGTTCCAGCAGCTTATCAATCCGGGGGGGATACAATGAGCAGTTCTTC.

The chain couples TRBV5-1 to TRBJ2-3; 7 nucleotides align to TRBD2. This CDR3 has 15 amino acids. V lost 0 bases and J lost 4; bases outside the gene matches: 5. The germline V gene encodes CDR1 SGHRS and CDR2 YFSETQ. DNA of the CDR3: TGCGCCAGCAGCTTGGTGGGGGGGGGTCCAGATACGCAGTATTTT. Its protein is CASSLVGGGPDTQYF.

V gene TRBV9 combines with J gene TRBJ1-6; no clear D. The CDR3 length is 16 residues. Germline-derived CDR1 and CDR2 are SGDLS and YYNGEE. V lost 2 bases to trimming and J lost 2 bases, with 11 bases between them. The CDR3 reads CASSVTRSPYNSPLHF. The CDR3 DNA reads as TGTGCCAGCAGCGTCACCCGGTCACCCTATAATTCACCCCTCCACTTT.

The CDR3 DNA reads as TGTGCCAGCAGTTACGGGGACAGGGGACTCTACACCTTC. Its translation: CASSYGDRGLYTF. The rearrangement links TRBV28 to TRBJ1-2; TRBD1 agrees at 10 bases. The V and J ends lost 4 bases and 10 bases, in that order; junction bases with no gene match: 6. Germline V gene data show CDR1 as MDHEN and CDR2 as SYDVKM. The CDR3 sequence is 13 residues long.

J is TRBJ1-5 and V is TRBV7-2; D remains unclear. Germline lookup yields CDR1 SGHTA and CDR2 FQGNSA. Trimming removed 0 bases from V and 4 bases from J, with 7 bases in between. CDR3 length equals 14 residues. CDR3 sequence: CASSLAQINQPQHF. The CDR3 DNA is TGTGCCAGCAGCTTAGCACAGATAAATCAGCCCCAGCATTTT.

V and J are TRBV7-9 and TRBJ2-2, with 9 bases lining up with TRBD1. Per germline, CDR1 SEHNR and CDR2 FQNEAQ (reference sequence). This CDR3 is built from 15 residues. With V trimmed by 3 bases and J by 4 bases, 3 bases remained unmatched. The CDR3 reads CASSFRDRATGELFF. The CDR3, as DNA: TGTGCCAGCAGCTTCCGGGACAGGGCCACCGGGGAGCTGTTTTTT.

The CDR3 nucleotides read TGCGCCAGCAGCTTGGGGGTGAGGGCACTACAAGAGACCCAGTACTTC. The encoded protein is CASSLGVRALQETQYF. The chain combines TRBV5-1 with TRBJ2-5, with D possibly being TRBD2 (5 bases). V lost 0 bases and J lost 2, with 14 bases in between. The CDR3 spans 16 residues. Germline loops: CDR1 SGHRS, CDR2 YFSETQ. Full variable domain (outside the CDR3, taken from reference TRBV5-1 and TRBJ2-5): KAGVTQTPRYLIKTRGQQVTLSCSPISGHRSVSWYQQTPGQGLQFLFEYFSETQRNKGNFPGRFSGRQFSNSRSEMNVSTLELGDSALYLCASSLGVRALQETQYFGPGTRLLVL.

The V and J genes are TRBV7-2 and TRBJ2-4; TRBD2 matches at 7 bases. Germline values: CDR1 SGHTA, CDR2 FQGNSA. J gave up 1 base and V 5 bases, and 8 bases lay outside the gene matches. The CDR3 length is 16 residues. The CDR3 DNA is TGTGCCAGCAGCACTTTATTCGGGGGGGCCAAAAACATTCAGTACTTC. Its protein product is CASSTLFGGAKNIQYF.

The chain couples TRBV28 to TRBJ1-1; maybe TRBD1 (6 bases). V was trimmed by 2 bases and J by 1 base, leaving 8 bases between them. The CDR3 is 14 amino acids. Germline lookup yields CDR1 MDHEN and CDR2 SYDVKM. In DNA, the CDR3 is TGTGCCAGCAGTTTAATAGGGGGGAACACTGAAGCTTTCTTT. Translation gives CASSLIGGNTEAFF.

This chain connects TRBV5-1 to TRBJ1-1; possible D gene TRBD1, 5 bases. Germline values: CDR1 SGHRS, CDR2 YFSETQ. V shed 1 base and J shed 3 bases, with 13 bases lying between them. The CDR3 runs to 15 residues. CDR3 DNA sequence: TGCGCCAGCAGCTTGAGCGGGGCGAGGGACACTGAAGCTTTCTTT. This gives the protein CASSLSGARDTEAFF.

The chain links TRBV4-2 to TRBJ1-2; 8 bases align to TRBD1. In germline, CDR1 is LGHNA, CDR2 YNFKEQ. Trimming removed 0 bases from V and 6 bases from J; junction bases left unmatched: 6. The CDR3 spans 15 residues. CDR3 in amino acids: CASSQDGTGGDGYTF. The CDR3 nucleotides read TGTGCCAGCAGCCAAGATGGGACAGGTGGGGATGGCTACACCTTC.